The TCR beta chain under discussion was sequenced for a study of T cell responses to AZD1222 COVID-19 vaccine. Across the study: Pooled together were second doses at about 4 or about 12 weeks. Study-wide findings and caveats: Only 6 or 7 people who got AZD1222 tested seropositive at baseline.

With 3 bases clipped from V and 6 bases from J, the junction kept 11 bases outside the gene matches. The CDR3 extends over 15 amino acids. The germline CDR1 and CDR2 sequences are MNHEY and SVGAGI. Points on this clone: No antigen is known for it.

TCRdb's table, derived via immunoSEQ multiplex PCR, lists solely in-frame clones and lacks some. This sample has about 170,000 clones, with 80% to 90% found just once. Specimen: peripheral blood, collected on day 0 of AZD1222 vaccination. The receptor was isolated from an adult in good health. This chain uses TRBV6-5 with TRBJ2-7, with 7 bases that match TRBD2. The CDR3, as DNA: TGTGCCAGCAGTTATGGCTCTCGGGAGGCCCGCGAGCAGTACTTC. This translates into CASSYGSREAREQYF.